This paragraph reports one TCR beta chain. This sample was taken from a study of blood T cell repertoires in COVID-19. Germline assignment: CDR1 LNHDA and CDR2 SQIVND (reference sequence). The CDR3 consists of 14 residues. The V and J ends lost 5 bases and 3 bases respectively, with 13 bases between them. Followed longitudinally, the Seattle patients had been enrolled during active infection. TCRdb's copy holds only in-frame clones and misses some; the assay was immunoSEQ multiplex PCR. The repertoire consists of tens of thousands of clones, with 80% to 90% occurring once and the leading ten covering 6.5%.

The clonotype was recovered from a woman aged 55-69 years with COVID-19, enrolled during active disease. The chain combines TRBV19 with TRBJ1-2, with D tentatively TRBD1 (5 bases). Sequencing was performed on peripheral blood. CDR3: CASSSGRVDYGYTF. CDR3 bases: TGTGCCAGTAGTTCGGGCAGGGTCGACTATGGCTACACCTTC.